The source of this T cell receptor (beta chain) is a study of T cell repertoires in cytomegalovirus infection. Study summary: Recently identified HLA-C-restricted and well-studied HLA-B-restricted CMV epitopes were used. It was the public TCR beta signatures that indicated both CMV infection and matching HLA type.

The germline gives CDR1 MNHEY, CDR2 SVGEGT. This CDR3 spans 12 amino acids. Trimming cost V 6 bases and J 10 bases; bases outside gene matches: 3. Study outcomes and limitations: Of the TCR beta families, the public ones yielded a cumulative frequency that identified carriers of CMV plus the relevant HLA. Across the ex vivo response, the dominant clonotypes were HLA-C-restricted CMV-specific TCR beta clonotypes.

MiXCR, applied by TCRdb to the reads, yields one record per CDR3 protein. The table shows around 540,000 distinct CDR3 sequences, with about 33% occurring only once. This clonotype was observed a handful of times. Antigen: not known. The sequencing here drew on cultured PBMCs, taken from culture after CMV antigen stimulation. V usage is TRBV6-2 or TRBV6-3 and J usage is TRBJ2-2; 9 bases map to TRBD1. The TCR was taken from a human donor in good health (CMV status not recorded). Some clones in this sample may be carry-over from other donors' samples. The CDR3 loop reads CASRQGAEELFF. DNA for the CDR3: TGTGCCAGCAGACAGGGGGCAGAGGAGCTGTTTTTT.